This TCR beta chain is from a study of shared clonotypes between healthy human individuals. Naivety among CD8 cells was defined by CD45RO negativity and positive CCR7 selection, thereby excluding terminally differentiated effector memory CD45RA+ cells. Under the authors' procedure: Junction-only immunoSEQ sequences carried no quality scores, so filtering differed. TCRdb keeps only in-frame clones here, not all; method: immunoSEQ multiplex PCR. V and J calls and clone size are those listed in that table; D and trimming were worked out from the DNA. The sample lists about 2 million clones, over 85% seen once, with 0.85% to 1.3% in the top ten. V lost 3 bases and J lost 3; bases outside the gene matches: 3. The CDR3 is 15 residues long. Germline V gene data show CDR1 as SGHRS and CDR2 as YFSETQ.

The sequenced sample was naive CD8+ T cells sorted from blood. V gene TRBV5-1 combines with J gene TRBJ2-2; TRBD1 matches 9 bases. The origin of this receptor is a man aged 18 to 30 in good health. The CDR3 region has the DNA TGCGCCAGCAGCTGGGACAGGGCCGACACCGGGGAGCTGTTTTTT. Translation: CASSWDRADTGELFF.